Listed below are T cell receptor beta chains from one sample, sequenced in a study of molecular identifiers for immune sequencing clone quantification. TCRdb ran MiXCR on the PCR reads and lists one entry per CDR3 protein. The data show 550,000 to 750,000 distinct CDR3 sequences, with about 20% seen just once and roughly 0.9% held by the top ten. Material: naive CD8+ T cells from blood, with Jurkat cell RNA spiked in. The source is a human donor in good health. Some libraries in this study had Jurkat cell RNA spiked in. Both conserved end residues are part of each CDR3. D genes are given only for firm matches. Expanded clones are given a class, and other clones once, few, many or no size at all.

abundance	d_gene	v_gene	j_gene	CDR3aa	CDR3nt
many	TRBD1	TRBV7-9	TRBJ2-5	CASRPGQQETQYF	TGTGCCAGCAGGCCGGGACAGCAAGAGACCCAGTACTTC
NA	TRBD1	TRBV14	TRBJ1-4	CASSQFGGGRVIEKLFF	TGTGCCAGCAGCCAATTCGGAGGGGGCCGCGTTATTGAAAAACTGTTTTTT
many	TRBD1	TRBV7-6	TRBJ2-2	CASSSQGAGTGELFF	TGTGCCAGCAGCTCCCAGGGGGCGGGCACCGGGGAGCTGTTTTTT
many	NA	TRBV7-9	TRBJ1-1	CASSEGLVFTEAFF	TGTGCCAGCAGCGAGGGCCTCGTATTCACTGAAGCTTTCTTT
many	NA	TRBV7-9	TRBJ1-1	CASSSDSMNTEAFF	TGTGCCAGCAGCTCGGACAGCATGAACACTGAAGCTTTCTTT
many	NA	TRBV20-1	TRBJ1-3	CSARDRRFSGNTIYF	TGCAGTGCTAGAGATCGCCGATTCTCTGGAAACACCATATATTTT
many	NA	TRBV19	TRBJ2-3	CASSIDLAKRQEFTDTQYF	TGTGCCAGTAGTATAGATCTGGCAAAAAGGCAAGAGTTCACAGATACGCAGTATTTT
few	TRBD2	TRBV19	TRBJ2-7	CASSRGGTTTYEQYF	TGTGCCAGTAGTAGGGGAGGGACTACGACCTACGAGCAGTACTTC
many	NA	TRBV29-1	TRBJ1-1	CSALPDISEAFF	TGCAGCGCCCTACCGGACATATCTGAAGCTTTCTTT
few	NA	TRBV27	TRBJ1-5	CASSLTAEGRCQPQHF	TGTGCCAGCAGTTTAACCGCAGAGGGAAGATGTCAGCCCCAGCATTTT
many	NA	TRBV11-1	TRBJ2-1	CASSFGTKTTSYNEQFF	TGTGCCAGCAGCTTCGGGACAAAAACAACATCCTACAATGAGCAGTTCTTC
many	NA	TRBV10-1	TRBJ2-1	CASSEVHGEQFF	TGCGCCAGCAGTGAGGTCCACGGTGAGCAGTTCTTC
many	NA	TRBV11-2	TRBJ2-7	CASSLLAGAVEEQYF	TGTGCCAGCAGCTTACTGGCGGGGGCCGTCGAAGAGCAGTACTTC
many	TRBD2	TRBV29-1	TRBJ2-1	CSGGGPDQAVSYNEQFF	TGCAGCGGGGGGGGTCCGGACCAGGCTGTTTCCTACAATGAGCAGTTCTTC
few	TRBD1	TRBV4-1	TRBJ1-4	CASSQAGTGNEKLFF	TGCGCCAGCAGCCAGGCCGGGACAGGGAATGAAAAACTGTTTTTT
NA	NA	TRBV24-1	TRBJ1-5	CATSGGGLGPQHF	TGTGCCACCAGTGGAGGGGGGCTTGGGCCCCAGCATTTT
many	TRBD1	TRBV27	TRBJ2-7	CASSLRTGAIYEQYF	TGTGCCAGCAGTCTAAGGACAGGGGCGATCTACGAGCAGTACTTC
many	TRBD1	TRBV5-4	TRBJ2-3	CASSWGTGGGHTDTQYF	TGTGCCAGCAGCTGGGGGACAGGGGGCGGCCACACAGATACGCAGTATTTT
NA	NA	TRBV4-3	TRBJ2-5	CASSQGRGFGRETQYF	TGCGCCAGCAGCCAAGGCAGGGGATTCGGGCGAGAGACCCAGTACTTC
NA	TRBD2	TRBV9	TRBJ2-7	CASSESPVLAGATYEQYF	TGTGCCAGCAGCGAGAGCCCCGTCCTAGCGGGAGCGACTTACGAGCAGTACTTC
many	NA	TRBV7-9	TRBJ2-3	CASSLGDGNTDTQYF	TGTGCCAGCAGCTTAGGGGACGGCAACACAGATACGCAGTATTTT
many	NA	TRBV19	TRBJ1-5	CASSAGPEGQPQHF	TGTGCCAGTAGTGCCGGGCCCGAAGGTCAGCCCCAGCATTTT
many	TRBD2	TRBV7-9	TRBJ2-5	CASSRLAPEQETQYF	TGTGCCAGCAGCAGACTAGCGCCAGAGCAGGAGACCCAGTACTTC
many	NA	TRBV28	TRBJ2-3	CASSLTYSPDTQYF	TGTGCCAGCAGTTTAACCTACTCTCCAGATACGCAGTATTTT
NA	NA	TRBV5-3	TRBJ1-5	CASSLVWAGDSNQPQHF	TGTGCCAGCAGCTTGGTTTGGGCAGGCGATAGCAATCAGCCCCAGCATTTT
few	TRBD1	TRBV3-1	TRBJ2-7	CASSQDWTGAYEQYF	TGTGCCAGCAGCCAAGATTGGACAGGGGCCTACGAGCAGTACTTC
many	NA	TRBV29-1	TRBJ2-2	CSVVRANTGELFF	TGCAGCGTTGTCAGGGCGAACACCGGGGAGCTGTTTTTT
many	NA	TRBV15	TRBJ2-3	CATSRDEGTDTQYF	TGTGCCACCAGCAGAGACGAGGGGACAGATACGCAGTATTTT
many	TRBD1	TRBV27	TRBJ1-1	CASSLGTGLYTEAFF	TGTGCCAGCAGTTTAGGGACAGGGCTTTACACTGAAGCTTTCTTT
many	TRBD2	TRBV4-2	TRBJ2-1	CASSQDHYGRAGNEQFF	TGTGCCAGCAGCCAAGATCACTACGGGAGGGCCGGCAATGAGCAGTTCTTC
NA	TRBD1	TRBV7-2	TRBJ2-5	CASSLHRGLAGETQYF	TGTGCCAGCAGCTTACATAGGGGGCTTGCAGGGGAGACCCAGTACTTC
many	NA	TRBV5-1	TRBJ2-7	CASSFNRDYEQYF	TGCGCCAGCAGCTTTAACAGGGATTACGAGCAGTACTTC
many	TRBD2	TRBV6-5	TRBJ2-7	CASSPSRPGTSGTYEQYF	TGTGCCAGCAGTCCCTCGCGACCCGGGACTAGCGGAACCTACGAGCAGTACTTC
NA	NA	TRBV7-9	TRBJ1-1	CASSPTGRPNTEAFF	TGCGCCAGCAGCCCAACAGGCAGGCCGAACACTGAAGCTTTCTTT
many	NA	TRBV20-1	TRBJ2-3	CSATPRGSGDTQYF	TGCAGTGCTACGCCCCGGGGCAGCGGGGATACGCAGTATTTT
few	NA	TRBV20-1	TRBJ1-5	CSARESVSNQPQHF	TGCAGTGCTAGAGAGAGTGTGAGCAATCAGCCCCAGCATTTT
few	NA	TRBV6-6	TRBJ1-6	CASSYFGVGDSPLHF	TGTGCCAGCAGTTACTTTGGGGTCGGGGATTCACCCCTCCACTTT
many	NA	TRBV30	TRBJ2-2	CAWSLPGAGELFF	TGTGCCTGGAGTTTACCCGGGGCCGGGGAGCTGTTTTTT
NA	NA	TRBV10-2	TRBJ2-1	CASRTDYHNEQFF	TGCGCCAGCAGGACGGACTATCACAATGAGCAGTTCTTC
many	TRBD1	TRBV7-6	TRBJ1-1	CASSIGTGTTEAFF	TGTGCCAGCAGCATAGGGACAGGTACCACTGAAGCTTTCTTT
many	NA	TRBV6-5	TRBJ1-1	CATSYGQNTEAFF	TGTGCCACCAGTTACGGGCAGAACACTGAAGCTTTCTTT
NA	NA	TRBV4-3	TRBJ1-5	CASSQDYYSNQPQHF	TGCGCCAGCAGCCAAGATTATTATAGCAATCAGCCCCAGCATTTT
many	NA	TRBV7-9	TRBJ2-1	CASSSSVQGKQFF	TGTGCCAGCAGCTCTAGCGTGCAGGGGAAGCAGTTCTTC
NA	NA	TRBV7-5	TRBJ2-7	CISVPEAPRQSSYEQYF	NA
NA	TRBD1	TRBV11-2	TRBJ2-3	CASTETGGSPDTQYF	TGTGCCAGCACCGAGACAGGGGGCTCCCCCGATACGCAGTATTTT
NA	TRBD1	TRBV4-1	TRBJ1-1	CASGHPPTGGTEAFF	TGCGCCAGCGGCCACCCACCCACAGGGGGTACTGAAGCTTTCTTT
many	NA	TRBV29-1	TRBJ2-7	CSVETAAGRLYEQYF	TGCAGCGTTGAAACAGCGGCGGGGAGGCTCTACGAGCAGTACTTC
many	TRBD2	TRBV14	TRBJ2-1	CASSHGLAGGLLPYNEQFF	TGTGCCAGCAGCCACGGACTAGCGGGGGGGCTGTTACCCTACAATGAGCAGTTCTTC
many	NA	TRBV9	TRBJ2-3	CASSPLAGRLEDTQYF	TGTGCCAGCAGCCCCCTAGCCGGGAGATTGGAAGATACGCAGTATTTT
many	NA	TRBV2	TRBJ1-4	CASSTGTSYEKLFF	TGTGCCAGCAGTACCGGGACAAGCTACGAAAAACTGTTTTTT
few	NA	TRBV12-3/TRBV12-4	TRBJ2-2	CASSPPTSVGVGGELFF	TGTGCCAGCAGTCCCCCGACTAGTGTTGGAGTTGGAGGGGAGCTGTTTTTT